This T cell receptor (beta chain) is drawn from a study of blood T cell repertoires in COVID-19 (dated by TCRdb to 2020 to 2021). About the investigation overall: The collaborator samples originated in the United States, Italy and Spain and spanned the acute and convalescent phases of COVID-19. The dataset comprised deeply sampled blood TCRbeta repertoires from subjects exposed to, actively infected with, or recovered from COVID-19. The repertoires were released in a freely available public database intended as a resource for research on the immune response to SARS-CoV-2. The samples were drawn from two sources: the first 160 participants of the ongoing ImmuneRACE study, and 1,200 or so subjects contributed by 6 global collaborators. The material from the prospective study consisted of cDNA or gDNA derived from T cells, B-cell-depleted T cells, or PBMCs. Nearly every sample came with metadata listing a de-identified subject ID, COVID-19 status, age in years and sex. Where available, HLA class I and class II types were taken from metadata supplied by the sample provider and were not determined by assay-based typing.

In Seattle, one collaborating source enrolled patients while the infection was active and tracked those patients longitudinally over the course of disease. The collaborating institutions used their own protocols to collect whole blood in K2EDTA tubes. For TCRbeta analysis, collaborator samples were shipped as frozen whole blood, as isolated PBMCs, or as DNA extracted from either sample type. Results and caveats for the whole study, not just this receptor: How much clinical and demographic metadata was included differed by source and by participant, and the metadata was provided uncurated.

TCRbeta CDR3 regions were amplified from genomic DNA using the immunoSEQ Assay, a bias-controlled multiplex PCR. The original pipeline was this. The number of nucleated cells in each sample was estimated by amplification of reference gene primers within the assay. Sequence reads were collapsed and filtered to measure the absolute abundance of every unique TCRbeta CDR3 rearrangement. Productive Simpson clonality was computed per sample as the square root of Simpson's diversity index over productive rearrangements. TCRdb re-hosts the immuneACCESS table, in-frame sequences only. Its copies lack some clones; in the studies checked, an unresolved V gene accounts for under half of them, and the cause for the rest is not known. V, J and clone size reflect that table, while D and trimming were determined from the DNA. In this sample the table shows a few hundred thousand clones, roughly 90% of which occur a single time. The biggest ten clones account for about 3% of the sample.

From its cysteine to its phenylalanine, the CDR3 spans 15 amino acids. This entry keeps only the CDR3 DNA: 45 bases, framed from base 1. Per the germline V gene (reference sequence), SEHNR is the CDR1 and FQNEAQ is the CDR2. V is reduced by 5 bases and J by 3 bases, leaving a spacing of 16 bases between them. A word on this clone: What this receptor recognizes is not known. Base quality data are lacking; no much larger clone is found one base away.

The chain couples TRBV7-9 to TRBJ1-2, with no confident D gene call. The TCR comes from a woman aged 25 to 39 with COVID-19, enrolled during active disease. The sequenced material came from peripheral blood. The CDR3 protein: CASSLERGRDYGYTF. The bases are TGTGCCAGCAGCCTAGAGCGAGGGAGGGACTATGGCTACACCTTC.